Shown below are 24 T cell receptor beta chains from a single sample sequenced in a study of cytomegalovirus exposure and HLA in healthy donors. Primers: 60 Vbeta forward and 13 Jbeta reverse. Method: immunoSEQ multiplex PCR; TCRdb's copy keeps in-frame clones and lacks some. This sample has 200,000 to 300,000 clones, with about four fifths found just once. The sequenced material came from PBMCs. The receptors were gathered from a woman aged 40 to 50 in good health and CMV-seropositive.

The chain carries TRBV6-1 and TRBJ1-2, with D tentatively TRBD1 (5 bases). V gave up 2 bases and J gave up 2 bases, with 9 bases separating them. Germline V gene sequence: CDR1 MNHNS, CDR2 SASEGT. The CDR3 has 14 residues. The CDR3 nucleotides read TGTGCCAGCAGTGAAAATCAGGGCAACTATGGCTACACCTTC. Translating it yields CASSENQGNYGYTF.

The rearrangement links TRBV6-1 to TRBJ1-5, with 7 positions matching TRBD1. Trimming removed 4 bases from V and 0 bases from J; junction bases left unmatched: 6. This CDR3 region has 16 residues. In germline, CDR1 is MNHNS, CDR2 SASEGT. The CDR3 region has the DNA TGTGCCAGCAGTGGGGGACAGACCCATAGCAATCAGCCCCAGCATTTT. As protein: CASSGGQTHSNQPQHF.

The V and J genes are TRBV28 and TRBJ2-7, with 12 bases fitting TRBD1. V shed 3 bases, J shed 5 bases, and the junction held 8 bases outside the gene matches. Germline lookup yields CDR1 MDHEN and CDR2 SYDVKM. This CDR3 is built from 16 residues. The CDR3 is CASSFWGQGAMDEQYF. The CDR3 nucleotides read TGTGCCAGCAGTTTTTGGGGACAGGGGGCGATGGACGAGCAGTACTTC.

As DNA, the CDR3 is TGTGCCAGTAGTAAGGCGGGAGCCTCCTACAATGAGCAGTTCTTC. This gives the protein CASSKAGASYNEQFF. The V and J genes are TRBV19 and TRBJ2-1; 7 bases map to TRBD2. This CDR3 is 15 amino acids long. Unmatched junction bases numbered 3, after V lost 4 bases and J lost 0 bases. Germline V lookup: CDR1 LNHDA, CDR2 SQIVND (reference sequence).

CDR3 bases: TGTGCCAGCAGTGAAAGGGGGTATGGCTATGGCTACACCTTC. Its protein product is CASSERGYGYGYTF. The chain joins TRBV2 to TRBJ1-2; D might be TRBD1 (6 bases). V was trimmed by 2 bases and J by 4 bases, leaving 11 bases between them. This CDR3 has 14 amino acids. Germline CDR1 and CDR2: SNHLY and FYNNEI.

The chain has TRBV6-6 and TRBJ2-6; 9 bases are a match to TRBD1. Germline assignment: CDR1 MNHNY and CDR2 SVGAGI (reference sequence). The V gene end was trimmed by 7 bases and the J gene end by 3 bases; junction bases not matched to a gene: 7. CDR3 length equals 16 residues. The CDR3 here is CASNPQGAGGANVLTF. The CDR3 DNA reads TGTGCCAGCAATCCACAGGGGGCTGGTGGGGCCAACGTCCTGACTTTC.

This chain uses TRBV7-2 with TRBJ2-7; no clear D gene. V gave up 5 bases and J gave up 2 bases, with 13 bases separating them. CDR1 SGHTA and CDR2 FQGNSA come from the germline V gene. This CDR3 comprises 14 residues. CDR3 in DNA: TGTGCCAGCAGCCCCTCGGGTGGAGCCTACGAGCAGTACTTC. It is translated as CASSPSGGAYEQYF. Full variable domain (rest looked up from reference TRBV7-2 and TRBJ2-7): GAGVSQSPSNKVTEKGKDVELRCDPISGHTALYWYRQSLGQGLEFLIYFQGNSAPDKSGLPSDRFSAERTGGSVSTLTIQRTQQEDSAVYLCASSPSGGAYEQYFGPGTRLTVT.

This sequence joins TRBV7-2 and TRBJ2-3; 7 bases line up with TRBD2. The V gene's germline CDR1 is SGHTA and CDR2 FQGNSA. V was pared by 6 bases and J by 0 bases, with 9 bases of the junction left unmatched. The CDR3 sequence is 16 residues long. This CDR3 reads CASSFISGVSTDTQYF. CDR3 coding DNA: TGTGCCAGCAGTTTCATAAGCGGGGTTAGCACAGATACGCAGTATTTT. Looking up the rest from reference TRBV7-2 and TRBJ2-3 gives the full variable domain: GAGVSQSPSNKVTEKGKDVELRCDPISGHTALYWYRQSLGQGLEFLIYFQGNSAPDKSGLPSDRFSAERTGGSVSTLTIQRTQQEDSAVYLCASSFISGVSTDTQYFGPGTRLTVL.

The CDR3 loop is CASSLPSGTDEKLFF. CDR3 coding DNA: TGTGCCAGCAGCCTCCCATCGGGGACTGACGAAAAACTGTTTTTT. The chain links TRBV5-8 to TRBJ1-4, with D possibly TRBD1 on 5 matching bases. V was shortened by 4 bases and J by 8 bases, with 18 bases between the two germline ends. Germline V gene lookup returns CDR1 SGHTS and CDR2 YDEGEE. The CDR3 totals 15 residues.

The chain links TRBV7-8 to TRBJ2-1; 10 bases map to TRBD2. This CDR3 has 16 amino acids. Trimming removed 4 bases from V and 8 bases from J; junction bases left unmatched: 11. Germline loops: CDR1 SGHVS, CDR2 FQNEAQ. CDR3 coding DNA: TGTGCCAGCAGCTCCACGCTGACTAGCGGGTACCATGAGCAGTTCTTC. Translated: CASSSTLTSGYHEQFF.

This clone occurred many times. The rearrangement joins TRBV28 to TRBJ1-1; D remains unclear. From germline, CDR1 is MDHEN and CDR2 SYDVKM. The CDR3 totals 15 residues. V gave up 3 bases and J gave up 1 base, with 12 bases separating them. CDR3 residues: CASSLTTSGNTEAFF. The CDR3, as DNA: TGTGCCAGCAGTTTGACCACCTCAGGGAACACTGAAGCTTTCTTT.

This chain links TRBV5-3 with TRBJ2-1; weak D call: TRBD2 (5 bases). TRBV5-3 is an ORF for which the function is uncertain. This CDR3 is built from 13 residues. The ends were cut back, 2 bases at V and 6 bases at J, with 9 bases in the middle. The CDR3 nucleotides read TGTGCCAGAAGCTTTGACTACACCAATGAGCAGTTCTTC. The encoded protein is CARSFDYTNEQFF.

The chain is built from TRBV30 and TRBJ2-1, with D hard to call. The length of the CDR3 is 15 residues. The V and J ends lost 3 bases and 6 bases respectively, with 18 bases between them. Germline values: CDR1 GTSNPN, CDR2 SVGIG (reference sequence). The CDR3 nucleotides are TGTGCCTGGAGAGCAGGATCAACGCCTGTCAATGAGCAGTTCTTC. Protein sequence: CAWRAGSTPVNEQFF.

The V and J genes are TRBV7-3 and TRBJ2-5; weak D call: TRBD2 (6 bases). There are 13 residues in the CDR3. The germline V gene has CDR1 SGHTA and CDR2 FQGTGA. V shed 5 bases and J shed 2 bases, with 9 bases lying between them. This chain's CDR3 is CASSPGTQETQYF. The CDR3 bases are TGTGCCAGCAGCCCCGGGACTCAAGAGACCCAGTACTTC.

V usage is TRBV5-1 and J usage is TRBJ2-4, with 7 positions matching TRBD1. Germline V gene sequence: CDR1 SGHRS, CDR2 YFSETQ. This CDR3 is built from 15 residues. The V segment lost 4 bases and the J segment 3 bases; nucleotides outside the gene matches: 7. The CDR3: CASSPRTGDKNIQYF. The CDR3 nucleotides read TGCGCCAGCAGCCCCCGTACAGGGGACAAAAACATTCAGTACTTC.

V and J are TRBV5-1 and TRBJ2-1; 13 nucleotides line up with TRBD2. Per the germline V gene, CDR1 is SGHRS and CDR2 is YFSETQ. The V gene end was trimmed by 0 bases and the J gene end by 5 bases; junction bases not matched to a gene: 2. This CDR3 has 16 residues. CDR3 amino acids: CASSLGGLAGDNEQFF. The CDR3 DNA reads TGCGCCAGCAGCTTGGGAGGACTAGCGGGGGACAATGAGCAGTTCTTC.

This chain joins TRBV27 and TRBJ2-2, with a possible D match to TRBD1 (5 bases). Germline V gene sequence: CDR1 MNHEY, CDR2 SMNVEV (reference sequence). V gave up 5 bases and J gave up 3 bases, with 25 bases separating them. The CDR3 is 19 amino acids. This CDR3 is CASSRIVYRTAEDTGELFF. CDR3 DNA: TGTGCCAGCAGTCGGATAGTCTACAGGACGGCCGAGGACACCGGGGAGCTGTTTTTT.

In nucleotides, the CDR3 is TGTGCCAGCAGCCCTGTGGGGACTAGCGGGCCAACAGGCAATGAGCAGTTCTTC. Protein product: CASSPVGTSGPTGNEQFF. V usage is TRBV5-6 and J usage is TRBJ2-1; 12 nucleotides align to TRBD2. The V gene end was trimmed by 4 bases and the J gene end by 6 bases; junction bases not matched to a gene: 14. The length of the CDR3 is 18 residues. Germline lookup yields CDR1 SGHDT and CDR2 YYEEEE.

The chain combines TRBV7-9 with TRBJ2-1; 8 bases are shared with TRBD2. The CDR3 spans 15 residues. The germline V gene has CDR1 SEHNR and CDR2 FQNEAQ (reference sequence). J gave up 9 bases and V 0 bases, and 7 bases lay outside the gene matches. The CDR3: CASSLALAGAVEQFF. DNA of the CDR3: TGTGCCAGCAGCTTAGCTCTAGCGGGTGCAGTTGAGCAGTTCTTC.

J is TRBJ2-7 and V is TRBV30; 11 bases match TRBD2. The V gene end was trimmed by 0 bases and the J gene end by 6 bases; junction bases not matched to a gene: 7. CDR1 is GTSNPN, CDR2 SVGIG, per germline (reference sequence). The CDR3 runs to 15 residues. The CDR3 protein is CAWSVLAGGGGEQYF. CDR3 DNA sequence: TGTGCCTGGAGTGTCTTAGCGGGAGGGGGCGGCGAGCAGTACTTC.

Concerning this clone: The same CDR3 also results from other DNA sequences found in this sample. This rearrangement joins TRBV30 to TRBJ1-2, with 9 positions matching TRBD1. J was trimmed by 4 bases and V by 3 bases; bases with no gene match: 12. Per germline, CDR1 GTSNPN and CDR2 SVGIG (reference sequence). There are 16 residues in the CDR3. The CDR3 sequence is CAWSDPGQGFSYGYTF. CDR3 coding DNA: TGTGCCTGGAGCGACCCGGGACAGGGCTTTAGCTATGGCTACACCTTC.

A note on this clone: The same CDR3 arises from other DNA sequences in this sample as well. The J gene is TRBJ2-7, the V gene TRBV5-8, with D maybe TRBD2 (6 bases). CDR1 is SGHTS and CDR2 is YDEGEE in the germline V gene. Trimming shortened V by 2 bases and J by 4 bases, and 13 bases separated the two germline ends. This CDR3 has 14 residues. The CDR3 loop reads CASSLGSGGYEQYF. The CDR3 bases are TGTGCCAGCAGCTTAGGCAGTGGGGGGTACGAGCAGTACTTC.

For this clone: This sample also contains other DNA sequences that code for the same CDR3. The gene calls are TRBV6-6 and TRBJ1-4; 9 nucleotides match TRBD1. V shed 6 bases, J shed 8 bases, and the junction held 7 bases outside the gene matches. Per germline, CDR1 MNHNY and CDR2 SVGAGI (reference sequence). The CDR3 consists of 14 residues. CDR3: CASSRDRAGEKLFF. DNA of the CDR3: TGTGCCAGCAGCAGGGACAGGGCGGGAGAAAAACTGTTTTTT.

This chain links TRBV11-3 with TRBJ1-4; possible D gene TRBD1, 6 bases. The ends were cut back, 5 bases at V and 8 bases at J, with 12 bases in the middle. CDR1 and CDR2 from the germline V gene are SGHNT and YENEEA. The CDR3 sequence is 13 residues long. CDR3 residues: CASSTGPREKLFF. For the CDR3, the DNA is TGTGCCAGCAGCACAGGGCCAAGGGAAAAACTGTTTTTT.